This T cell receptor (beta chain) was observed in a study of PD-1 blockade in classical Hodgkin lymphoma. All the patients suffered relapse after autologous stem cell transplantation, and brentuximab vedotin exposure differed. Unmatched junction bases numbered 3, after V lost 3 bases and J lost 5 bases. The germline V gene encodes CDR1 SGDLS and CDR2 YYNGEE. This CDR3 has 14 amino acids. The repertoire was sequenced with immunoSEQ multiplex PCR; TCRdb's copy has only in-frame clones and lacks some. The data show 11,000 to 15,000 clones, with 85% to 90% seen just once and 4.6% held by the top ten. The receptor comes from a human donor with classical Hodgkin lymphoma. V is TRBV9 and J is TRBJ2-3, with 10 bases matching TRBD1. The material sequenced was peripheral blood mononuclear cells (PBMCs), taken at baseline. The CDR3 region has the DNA TGTGCCAGCAGCGAGGGACAGGGGATAGATACGCAGTATTTT. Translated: CASSEGQGIDTQYF. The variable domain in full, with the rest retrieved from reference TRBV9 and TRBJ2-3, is DSGVTQTPKHLITATGQRVTLRCSPRSGDLSVYWYQQSLDQGLQFLIQYYNGEERAKGNILERFSAQQFPDLHSELNLSSLELGDSALYFCASSEGQGIDTQYFGPGTRLTVL.